This T cell receptor (beta chain) was recorded in a study of cytomegalovirus exposure and HLA in healthy donors. PCR primers comprised 60 Vbeta and 13 Jbeta primers. Only in-frame clones appear in the TCRdb table, and some are missing; sequencing was by immunoSEQ multiplex PCR. Among about 190,000 clones, 79% were seen once, and the ten largest hold 1.6%. Germline V gene lookup returns CDR1 KGHSH and CDR2 LQKENI. The V gene lost 3 bases and the J gene lost 1 base, with 13 bases spanning the gap. The CDR3 is made up of 15 amino acids. The rearrangement joins TRBV18 to TRBJ2-7, with D perhaps TRBD1 (5 bases). Sequencing was carried out using PBMCs. The TCR originated in a woman between 18 and 29 years old in good health and CMV-seronegative. For the CDR3, the DNA is TGTGCCAGCTCACCTACATACGGACATTCCTACGAGCAGTACTTC. Protein sequence: CASSPTYGHSYEQYF.